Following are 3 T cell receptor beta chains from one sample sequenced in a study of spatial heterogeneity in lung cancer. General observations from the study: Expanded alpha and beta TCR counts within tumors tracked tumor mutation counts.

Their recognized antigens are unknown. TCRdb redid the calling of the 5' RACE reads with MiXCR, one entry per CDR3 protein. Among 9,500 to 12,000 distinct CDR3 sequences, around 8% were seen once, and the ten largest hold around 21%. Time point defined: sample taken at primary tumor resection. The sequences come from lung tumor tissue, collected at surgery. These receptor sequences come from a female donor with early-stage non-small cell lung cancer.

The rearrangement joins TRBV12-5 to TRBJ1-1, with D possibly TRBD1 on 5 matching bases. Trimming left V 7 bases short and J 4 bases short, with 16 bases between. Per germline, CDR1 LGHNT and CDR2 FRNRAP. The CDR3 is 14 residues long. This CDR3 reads CASALTAGTTEAFF. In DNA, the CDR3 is TGTGCTAGTGCCCTAACCGCAGGGACCACTGAAGCTTTCTTT.

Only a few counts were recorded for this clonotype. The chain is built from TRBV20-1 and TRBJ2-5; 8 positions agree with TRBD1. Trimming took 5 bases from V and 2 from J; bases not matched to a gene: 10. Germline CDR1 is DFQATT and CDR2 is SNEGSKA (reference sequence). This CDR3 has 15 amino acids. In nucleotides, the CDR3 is TGCAGTGCTCTTGCTGGACAGGGAAGGCAAGAGACCCAGTACTTC. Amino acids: CSALAGQGRQETQYF.

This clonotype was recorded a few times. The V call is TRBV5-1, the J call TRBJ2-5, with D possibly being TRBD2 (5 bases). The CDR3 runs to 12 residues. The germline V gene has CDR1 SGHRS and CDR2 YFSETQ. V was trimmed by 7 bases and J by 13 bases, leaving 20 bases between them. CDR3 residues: CASLLWGEAAYF. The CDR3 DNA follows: TGCGCCAGCCTCCTATGGGGAGAGGCCGCGTACTTC.